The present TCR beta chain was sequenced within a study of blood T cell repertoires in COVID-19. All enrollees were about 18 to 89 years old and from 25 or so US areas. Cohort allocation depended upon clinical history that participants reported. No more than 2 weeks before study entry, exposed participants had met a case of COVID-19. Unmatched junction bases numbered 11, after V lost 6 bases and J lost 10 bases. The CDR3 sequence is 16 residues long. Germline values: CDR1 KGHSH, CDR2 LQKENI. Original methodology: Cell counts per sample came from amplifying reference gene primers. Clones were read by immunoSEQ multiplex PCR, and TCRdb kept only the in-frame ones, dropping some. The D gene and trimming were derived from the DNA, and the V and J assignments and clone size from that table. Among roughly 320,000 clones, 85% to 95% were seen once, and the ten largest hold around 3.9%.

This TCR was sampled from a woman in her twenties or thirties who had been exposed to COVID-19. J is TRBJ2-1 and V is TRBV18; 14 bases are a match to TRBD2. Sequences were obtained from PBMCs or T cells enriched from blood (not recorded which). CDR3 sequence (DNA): TGTGCCAGCTCCTCCTATGGACTAGCGGGGGGCCCGGAGCAGTTCTTC. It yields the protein CASSSYGLAGGPEQFF.